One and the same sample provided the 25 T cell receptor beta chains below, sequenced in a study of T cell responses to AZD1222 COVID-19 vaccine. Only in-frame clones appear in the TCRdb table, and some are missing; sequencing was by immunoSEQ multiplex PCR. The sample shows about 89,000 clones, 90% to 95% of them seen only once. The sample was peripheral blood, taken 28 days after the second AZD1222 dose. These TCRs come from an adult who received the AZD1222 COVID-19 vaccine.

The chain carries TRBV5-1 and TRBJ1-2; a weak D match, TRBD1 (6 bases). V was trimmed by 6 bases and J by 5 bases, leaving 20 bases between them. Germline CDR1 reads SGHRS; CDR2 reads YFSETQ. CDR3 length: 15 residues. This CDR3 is CASNPLGGGLYGYTF. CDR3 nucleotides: TGCGCCAGCAACCCCCTGGGAGGGGGGCTATATGGCTACACCTTC.

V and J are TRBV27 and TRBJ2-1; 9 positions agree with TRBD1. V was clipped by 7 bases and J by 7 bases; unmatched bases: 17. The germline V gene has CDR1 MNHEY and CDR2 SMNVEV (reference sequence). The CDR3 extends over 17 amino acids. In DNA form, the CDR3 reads TGTGCCAGCAACCCCTCTCCCGGGACAGGGATTTGGAATGAGCAGTTCTTC. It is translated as CASNPSPGTGIWNEQFF.

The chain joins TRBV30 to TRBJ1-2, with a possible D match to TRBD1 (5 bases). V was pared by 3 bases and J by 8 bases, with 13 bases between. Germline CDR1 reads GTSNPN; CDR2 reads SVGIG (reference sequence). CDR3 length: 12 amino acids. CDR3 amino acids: CAWRSDIEGYTF. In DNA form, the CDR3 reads TGTGCCTGGAGGTCGGACATCGAGGGCTACACCTTC. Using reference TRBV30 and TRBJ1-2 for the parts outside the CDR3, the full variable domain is SQTIHQWPATLVQPVGSPLSLECTVEGTSNPNLYWYRQAAGRGLQLLFYSVGIGQISSEVPQNLSASRPQDRQFILSSKKLLLSDSGFYLCAWRSDIEGYTFGSGTRLTVV.

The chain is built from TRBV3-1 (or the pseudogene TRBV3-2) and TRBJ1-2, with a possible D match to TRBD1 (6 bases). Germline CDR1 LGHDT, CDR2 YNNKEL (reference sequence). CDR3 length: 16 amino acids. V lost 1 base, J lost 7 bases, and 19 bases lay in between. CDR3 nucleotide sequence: TGTGCCAGCAGCCAAGGTGCAGGGGCGCGTATTCTTGGCTACACCTTC. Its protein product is CASSQGAGARILGYTF.

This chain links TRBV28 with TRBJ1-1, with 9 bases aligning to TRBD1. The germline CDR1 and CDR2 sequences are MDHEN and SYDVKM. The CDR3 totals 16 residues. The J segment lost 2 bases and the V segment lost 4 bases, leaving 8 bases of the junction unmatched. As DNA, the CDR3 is TGTGCCAGCAGTTCTCCGACAGGGGGGGGAAACACTGAAGCTTTCTTT. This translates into CASSSPTGGGNTEAFF.

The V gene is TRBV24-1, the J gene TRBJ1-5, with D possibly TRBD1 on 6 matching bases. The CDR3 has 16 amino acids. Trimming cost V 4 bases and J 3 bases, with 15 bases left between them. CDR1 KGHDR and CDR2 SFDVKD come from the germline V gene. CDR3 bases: TGTGCCACCAGTGACCCTCGACAGGCCCCCAATCAGCCCCAGCATTTT. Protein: CATSDPRQAPNQPQHF.

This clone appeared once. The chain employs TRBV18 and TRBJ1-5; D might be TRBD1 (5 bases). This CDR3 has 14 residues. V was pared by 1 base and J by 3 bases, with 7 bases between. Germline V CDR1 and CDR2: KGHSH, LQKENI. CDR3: CASSPLGDNQPQHF. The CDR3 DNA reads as TGTGCCAGCTCACCACTGGGGGACAATCAGCCCCAGCATTTT. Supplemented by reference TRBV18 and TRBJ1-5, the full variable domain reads NAGVMQNPRHLVRRRGQEARLRCSPMKGHSHVYWYRQLPEEGLKFMVYLQKENIIDESGMPKERFSAEFPKEGPSILRIQQVVRGDSAAYFCASSPLGDNQPQHFGDGTRLSIL.

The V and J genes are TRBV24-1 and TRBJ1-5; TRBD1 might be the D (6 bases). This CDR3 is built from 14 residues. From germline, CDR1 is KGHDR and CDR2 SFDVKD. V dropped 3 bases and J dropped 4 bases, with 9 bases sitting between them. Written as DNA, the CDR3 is TGTGCCACCAGTGATCACAGGGATAATCAGCCCCAGCATTTT. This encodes CATSDHRDNQPQHF.

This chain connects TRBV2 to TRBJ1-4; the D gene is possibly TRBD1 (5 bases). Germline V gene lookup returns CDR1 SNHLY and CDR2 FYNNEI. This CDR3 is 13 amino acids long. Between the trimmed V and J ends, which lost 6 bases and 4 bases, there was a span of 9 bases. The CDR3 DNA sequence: TGTGCCAGCAGAGCAGGGCTTAATGAAAAACTGTTTTTT. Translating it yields CASRAGLNEKLFF. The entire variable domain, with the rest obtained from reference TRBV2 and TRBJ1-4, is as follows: EPEVTQTPSHQVTQMGQEVILRCVPISNHLYFYWYRQILGQKVEFLVSFYNNEISEKSEIFDDQFSVERPDGSNFTLKIRSTKLEDSAMYFCASRAGLNEKLFFGSGTQLSVL.

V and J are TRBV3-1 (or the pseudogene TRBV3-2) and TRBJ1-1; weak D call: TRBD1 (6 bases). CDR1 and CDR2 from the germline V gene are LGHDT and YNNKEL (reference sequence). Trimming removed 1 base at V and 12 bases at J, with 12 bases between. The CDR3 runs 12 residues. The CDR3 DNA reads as TGTGCCAGCAGCCAAGTGGGGGCGAGGCCTTTCTTT. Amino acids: CASSQVGARPFF.

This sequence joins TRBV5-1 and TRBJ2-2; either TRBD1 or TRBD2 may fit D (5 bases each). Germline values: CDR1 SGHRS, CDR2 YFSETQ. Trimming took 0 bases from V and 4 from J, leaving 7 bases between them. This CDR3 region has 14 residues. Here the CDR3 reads CASSLGGTTGELFF. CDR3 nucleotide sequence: TGCGCCAGCAGCTTGGGGGGGACCACCGGGGAGCTGTTTTTT.

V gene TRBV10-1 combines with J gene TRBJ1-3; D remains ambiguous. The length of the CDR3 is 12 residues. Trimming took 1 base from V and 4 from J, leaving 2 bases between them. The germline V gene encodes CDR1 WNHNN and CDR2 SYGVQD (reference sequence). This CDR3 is CASSEWGNTIYF. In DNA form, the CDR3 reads TGCGCCAGCAGTGAGTGGGGAAACACCATATATTTT.

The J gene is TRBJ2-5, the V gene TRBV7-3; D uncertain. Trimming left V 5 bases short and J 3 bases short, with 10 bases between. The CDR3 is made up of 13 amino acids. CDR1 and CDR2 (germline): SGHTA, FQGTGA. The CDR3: CASSPTWKETQYF. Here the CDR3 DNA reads TGTGCCAGCAGCCCGACTTGGAAAGAGACCCAGTACTTC.

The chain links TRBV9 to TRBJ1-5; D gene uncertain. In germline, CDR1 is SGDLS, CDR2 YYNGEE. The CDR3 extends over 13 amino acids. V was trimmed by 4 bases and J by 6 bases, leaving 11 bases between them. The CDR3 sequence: CASSPLFGQPQHF. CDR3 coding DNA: TGTGCCAGCAGCCCCCTCTTTGGTCAGCCCCAGCATTTT.

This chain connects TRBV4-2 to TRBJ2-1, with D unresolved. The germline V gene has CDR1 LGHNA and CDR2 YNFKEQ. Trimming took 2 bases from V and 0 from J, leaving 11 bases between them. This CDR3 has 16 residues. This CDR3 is CASSQNWGSSYNEQFF. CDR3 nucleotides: TGTGCCAGCAGCCAAAACTGGGGAAGCTCCTACAATGAGCAGTTCTTC.

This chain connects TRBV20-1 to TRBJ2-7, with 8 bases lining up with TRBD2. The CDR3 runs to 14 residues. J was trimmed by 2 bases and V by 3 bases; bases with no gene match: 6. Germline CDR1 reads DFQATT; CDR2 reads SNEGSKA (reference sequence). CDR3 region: CSASPAGDAYEQYF. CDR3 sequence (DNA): TGCAGTGCTAGTCCAGCGGGGGACGCCTACGAGCAGTACTTC.

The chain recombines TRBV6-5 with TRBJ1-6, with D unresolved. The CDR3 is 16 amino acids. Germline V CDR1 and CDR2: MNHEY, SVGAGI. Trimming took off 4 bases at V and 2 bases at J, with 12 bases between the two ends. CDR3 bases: TGTGCCAGCAGTTCTTCTTGGGGTACCTATAATTCACCCCTCCACTTT. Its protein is CASSSSWGTYNSPLHF.

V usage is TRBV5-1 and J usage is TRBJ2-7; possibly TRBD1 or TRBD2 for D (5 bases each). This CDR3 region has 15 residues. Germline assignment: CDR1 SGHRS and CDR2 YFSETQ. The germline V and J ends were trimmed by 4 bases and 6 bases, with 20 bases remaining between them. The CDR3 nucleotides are TGCGCCAGCAGCGACCTCAAGAGAGGGCAGGGCGAGCAGTACTTC. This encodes CASSDLKRGQGEQYF.

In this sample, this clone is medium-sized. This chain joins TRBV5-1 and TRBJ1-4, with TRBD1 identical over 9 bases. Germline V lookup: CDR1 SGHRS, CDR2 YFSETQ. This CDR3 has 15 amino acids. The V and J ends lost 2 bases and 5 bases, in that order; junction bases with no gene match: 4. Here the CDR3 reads CASSFTTGGNEKLFF. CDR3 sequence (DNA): TGCGCCAGCAGCTTCACGACAGGGGGGAATGAAAAACTGTTTTTT. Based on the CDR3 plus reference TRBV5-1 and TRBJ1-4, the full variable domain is KAGVTQTPRYLIKTRGQQVTLSCSPISGHRSVSWYQQTPGQGLQFLFEYFSETQRNKGNFPGRFSGRQFSNSRSEMNVSTLELGDSALYLCASSFTTGGNEKLFFGSGTQLSVL.

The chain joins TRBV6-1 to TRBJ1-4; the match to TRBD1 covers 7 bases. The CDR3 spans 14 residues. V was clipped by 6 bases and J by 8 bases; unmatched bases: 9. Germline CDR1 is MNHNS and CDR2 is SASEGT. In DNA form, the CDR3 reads TGTGCCAGCAGCACACCAGGGGGGCGGGAAAAACTGTTTTTT. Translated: CASSTPGGREKLFF.

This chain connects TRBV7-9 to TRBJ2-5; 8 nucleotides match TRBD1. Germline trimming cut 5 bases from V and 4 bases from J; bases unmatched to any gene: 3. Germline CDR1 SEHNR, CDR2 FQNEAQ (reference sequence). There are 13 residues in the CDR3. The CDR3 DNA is TGTGCCAGCAGCCACGGACAGGGAGAGACCCAGTACTTC. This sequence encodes CASSHGQGETQYF.

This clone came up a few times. Here the CDR3 reads CASKRVGGQETQYF. CDR3 in DNA: TGTGCCAGTAAAAGAGTAGGGGGCCAAGAGACCCAGTACTTC. The chain employs TRBV11-2 and TRBJ2-5, with D tentatively TRBD1 (6 bases). The germline gives CDR1 SGHAT, CDR2 FQNNGV. The ends were cut back, 9 bases at V and 1 base at J, with 15 bases in the middle. The CDR3 covers 14 residues.

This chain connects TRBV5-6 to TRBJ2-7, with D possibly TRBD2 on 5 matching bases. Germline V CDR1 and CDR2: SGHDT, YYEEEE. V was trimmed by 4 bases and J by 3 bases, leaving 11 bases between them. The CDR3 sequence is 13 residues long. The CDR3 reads CASSPSEGYEQYF. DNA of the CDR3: TGTGCCAGCAGCCCCTCCGAGGGCTACGAGCAGTACTTC. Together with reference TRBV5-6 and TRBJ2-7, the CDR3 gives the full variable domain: DAGVTQSPTHLIKTRGQQVTLRCSPKSGHDTVSWYQQALGQGPQFIFQYYEEEERQRGNFPDRFSGHQFPNYSSELNVNALLLGDSALYLCASSPSEGYEQYFGPGTRLTVT.

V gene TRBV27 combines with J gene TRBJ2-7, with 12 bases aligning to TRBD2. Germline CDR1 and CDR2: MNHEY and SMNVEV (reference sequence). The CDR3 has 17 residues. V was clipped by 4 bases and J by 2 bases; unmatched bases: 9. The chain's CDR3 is CASSSTMTSGRAYEQYF. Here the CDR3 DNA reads TGTGCCAGCAGTTCTACTATGACTAGCGGGAGAGCCTACGAGCAGTACTTC.

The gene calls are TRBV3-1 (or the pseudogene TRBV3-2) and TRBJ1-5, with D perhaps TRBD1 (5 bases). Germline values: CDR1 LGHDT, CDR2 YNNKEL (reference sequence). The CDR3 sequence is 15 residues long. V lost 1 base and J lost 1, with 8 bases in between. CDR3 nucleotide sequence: TGTGCCAGCAGCCAAGTACCAGGGAGCAATCAGCCCCAGCATTTT. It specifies CASSQVPGSNQPQHF.